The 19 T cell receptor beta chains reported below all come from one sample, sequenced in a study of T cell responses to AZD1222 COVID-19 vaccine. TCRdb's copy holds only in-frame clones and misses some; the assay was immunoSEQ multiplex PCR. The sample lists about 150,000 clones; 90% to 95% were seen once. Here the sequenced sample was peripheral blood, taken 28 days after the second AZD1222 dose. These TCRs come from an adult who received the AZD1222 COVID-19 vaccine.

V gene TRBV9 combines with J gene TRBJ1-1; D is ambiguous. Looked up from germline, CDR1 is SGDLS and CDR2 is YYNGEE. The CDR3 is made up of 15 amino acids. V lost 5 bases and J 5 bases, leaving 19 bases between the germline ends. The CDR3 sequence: CASSLTAGSRTEAFF. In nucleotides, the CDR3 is TGTGCCAGCAGTCTAACTGCGGGGTCGCGGACTGAAGCTTTCTTT.

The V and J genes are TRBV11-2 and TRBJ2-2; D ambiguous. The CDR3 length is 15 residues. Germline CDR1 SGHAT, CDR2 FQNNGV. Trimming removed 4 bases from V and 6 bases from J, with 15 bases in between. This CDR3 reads CASSSLTGFPGELFF. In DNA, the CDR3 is TGTGCCAGCAGCTCCCTTACCGGTTTCCCCGGGGAGCTGTTTTTT.

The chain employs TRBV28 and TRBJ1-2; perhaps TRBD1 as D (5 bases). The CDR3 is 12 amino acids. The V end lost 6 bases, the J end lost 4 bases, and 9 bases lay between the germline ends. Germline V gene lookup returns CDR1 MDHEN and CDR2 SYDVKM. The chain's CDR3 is CASSPGPYGYTF. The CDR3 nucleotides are TGTGCCAGCAGCCCGGGACCCTATGGCTACACCTTC.

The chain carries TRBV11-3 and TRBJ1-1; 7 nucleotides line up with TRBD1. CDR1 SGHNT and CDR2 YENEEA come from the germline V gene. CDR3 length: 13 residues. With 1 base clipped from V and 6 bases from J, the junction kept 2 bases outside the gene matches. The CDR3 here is CASSLVGTAEAFF. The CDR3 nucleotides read TGTGCCAGCAGCTTAGTAGGGACAGCTGAAGCTTTCTTT.

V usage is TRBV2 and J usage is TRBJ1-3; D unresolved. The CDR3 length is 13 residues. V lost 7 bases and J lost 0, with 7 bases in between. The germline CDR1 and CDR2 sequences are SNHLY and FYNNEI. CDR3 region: CASKAASGNTIYF. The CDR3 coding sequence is TGTGCCAGCAAGGCAGCCTCTGGAAACACCATATATTTT.

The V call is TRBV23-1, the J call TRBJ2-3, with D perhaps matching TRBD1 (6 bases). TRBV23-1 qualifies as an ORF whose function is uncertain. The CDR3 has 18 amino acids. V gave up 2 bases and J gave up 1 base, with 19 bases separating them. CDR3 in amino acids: CASSQNFGNRVGTDTQYF. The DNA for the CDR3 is TGCGCCAGCAGTCAAAATTTCGGGAACAGGGTCGGCACAGATACGCAGTATTTT.

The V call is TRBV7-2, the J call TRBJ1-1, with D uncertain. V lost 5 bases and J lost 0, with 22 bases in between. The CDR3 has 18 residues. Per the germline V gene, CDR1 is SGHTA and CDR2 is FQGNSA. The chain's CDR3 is CASSDQSAPHGLNTEAFF. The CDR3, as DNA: TGTGCCAGCAGCGACCAATCCGCCCCCCATGGGTTGAACACTGAAGCTTTCTTT.

CDR3 amino acids: CASSLLMNSPLHF. As DNA, the CDR3 is TGTGCCAGCAGTTTATTAATGAATTCACCCCTCCACTTT. V is TRBV27 and J is TRBJ1-6; D remains unclear. Trimming cost V 1 base and J 7 bases, with 5 bases left between them. This CDR3 comprises 13 residues. Germline V gene data show CDR1 as MNHEY and CDR2 as SMNVEV (reference sequence).

The CDR3 here is CASSDAGHEQYF. In nucleotides, the CDR3 is TGTGCCAGCAGTGATGCCGGTCACGAGCAGTACTTC. The chain has TRBV6-1 and TRBJ2-7, with D unclear. Between the trimmed V and J ends, which lost 3 bases and 5 bases, there was a span of 8 bases. The CDR3 contains 12 residues. Germline V CDR1 and CDR2: MNHNS, SASEGT.

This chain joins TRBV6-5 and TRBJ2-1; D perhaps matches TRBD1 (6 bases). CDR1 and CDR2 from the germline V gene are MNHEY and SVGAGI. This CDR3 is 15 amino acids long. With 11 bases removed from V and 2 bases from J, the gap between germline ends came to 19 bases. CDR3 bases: TGTGCCTGCCGAATTTCGGGACAACCCTACAATGAGCAGTTCTTC. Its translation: CACRISGQPYNEQFF.

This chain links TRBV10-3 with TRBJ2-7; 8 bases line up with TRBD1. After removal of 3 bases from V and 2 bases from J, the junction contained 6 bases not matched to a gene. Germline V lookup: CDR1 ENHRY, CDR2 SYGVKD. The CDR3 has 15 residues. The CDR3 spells CAISDPGQGTYEQYF. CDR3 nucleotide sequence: TGTGCCATCAGTGACCCCGGACAGGGAACCTACGAGCAGTACTTC.

This CDR3 is CASSGLGSNYGYTF. DNA for the CDR3: TGTGCCAGCAGTGGTCTGGGATCTAACTATGGCTACACCTTC. This chain connects TRBV2 to TRBJ1-2; D uncertain. The CDR3 length is 14 residues. Trimming pared 4 bases from V and 0 bases from J, leaving 9 bases between. Germline values: CDR1 SNHLY, CDR2 FYNNEI.

DNA of the CDR3: TGTGCCAGCTTCACGAGCAGTGGTCCTTACACCGGGGAGCTGTTTTTT. It translates to CASFTSSGPYTGELFF. V gene TRBV18 combines with J gene TRBJ2-2; no firm D call. The V gene lost 7 bases and the J gene lost 3 bases, with 18 bases spanning the gap. Per germline, CDR1 KGHSH and CDR2 LQKENI. The CDR3 runs to 16 residues.

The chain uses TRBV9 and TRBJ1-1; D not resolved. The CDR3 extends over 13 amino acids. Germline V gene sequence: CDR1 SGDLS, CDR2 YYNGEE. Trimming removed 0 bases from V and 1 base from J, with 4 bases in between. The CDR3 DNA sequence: TGTGCCAGCAGCGTAGGAGCGAACACTGAAGCTTTCTTT. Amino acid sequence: CASSVGANTEAFF.

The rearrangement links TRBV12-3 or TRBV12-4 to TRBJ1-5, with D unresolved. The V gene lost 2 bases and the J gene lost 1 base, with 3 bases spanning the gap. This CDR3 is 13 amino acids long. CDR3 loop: CASSLQSNQPQHF. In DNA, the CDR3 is TGTGCCAGCAGTTTACAGAGCAATCAGCCCCAGCATTTT.

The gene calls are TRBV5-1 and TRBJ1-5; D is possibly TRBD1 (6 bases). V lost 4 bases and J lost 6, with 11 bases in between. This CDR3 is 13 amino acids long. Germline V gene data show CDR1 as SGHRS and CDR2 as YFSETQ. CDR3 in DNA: TGCGCCAGCAGCGCTCTAGGGGGTCAGCCCCAGCATTTT. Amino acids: CASSALGGQPQHF.

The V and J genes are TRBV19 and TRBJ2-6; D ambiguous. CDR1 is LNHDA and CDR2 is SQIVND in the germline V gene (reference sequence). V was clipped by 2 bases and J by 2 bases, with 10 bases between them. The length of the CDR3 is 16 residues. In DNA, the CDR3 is TGTGCCAGTAGTATAATCTCTGTTCCTGGGGCCAACGTCCTGACTTTC. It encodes CASSIISVPGANVLTF.

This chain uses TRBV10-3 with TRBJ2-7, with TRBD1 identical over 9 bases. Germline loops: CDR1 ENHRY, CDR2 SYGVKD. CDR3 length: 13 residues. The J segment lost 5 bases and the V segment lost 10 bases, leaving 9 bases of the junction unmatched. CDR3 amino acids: CATRPTGGDEQYF. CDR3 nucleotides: TGTGCCACACGACCGACAGGGGGGGACGAGCAGTACTTC.

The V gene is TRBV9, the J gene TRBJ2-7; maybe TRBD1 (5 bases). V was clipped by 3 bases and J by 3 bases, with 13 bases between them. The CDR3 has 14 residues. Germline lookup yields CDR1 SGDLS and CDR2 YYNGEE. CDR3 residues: CASSAGWEYYEQYF. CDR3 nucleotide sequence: TGTGCCAGCAGCGCAGGGTGGGAATACTACGAGCAGTACTTC.